This TCR beta chain appears in the sequencing data of a study of blood T cell repertoires in COVID-19. At the level of the study: Italy, Spain and the United States were the sources of the convalescent and acute COVID-19 samples. PBMCs, B-cell-depleted T cells, or T cells were the source of the cDNA or gDNA that made up the material.

Comments on this clone: It is unclear where the CDR3 begins or ends on the DNA, so no DNA is shown, and the CDR3 is as TCRdb lists it.

Generated by immunoSEQ multiplex PCR, the TCRdb table keeps only in-frame clones and is missing some. The sample lists about 270,000 clones; approximately 89% were seen once. Per germline, CDR1 MNHEY and CDR2 SVGEGT. The CDR3 has 14 amino acids, counting both end residues. Sequencing was carried out using peripheral blood. This receptor was obtained from a man between 35 and 55 years old who had recovered from COVID-19. The chain joins TRBV6-2 or TRBV6-3 to TRBJ2-1; the D segment call TRBD2 is taken from the table without a DNA check. The chain's CDR3 is CASSSSVEYNEQFF.